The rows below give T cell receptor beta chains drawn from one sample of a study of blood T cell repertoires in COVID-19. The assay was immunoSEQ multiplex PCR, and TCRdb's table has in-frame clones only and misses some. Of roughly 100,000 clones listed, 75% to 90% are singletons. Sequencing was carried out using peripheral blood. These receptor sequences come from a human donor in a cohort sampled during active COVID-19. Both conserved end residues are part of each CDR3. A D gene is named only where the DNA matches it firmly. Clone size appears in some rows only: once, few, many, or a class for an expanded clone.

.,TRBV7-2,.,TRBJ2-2,CASSLGVGNTGELFF,TGTGCCAGCAGCTTAGGAGTTGGGAACACCGGGGAGCTGTTTTTT
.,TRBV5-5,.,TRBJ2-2,CASSGGAVPTGELFF,TGTGCCAGCAGCGGCGGAGCAGTACCCACCGGGGAGCTGTTTTTT
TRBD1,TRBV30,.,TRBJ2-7,CAWSVRPGQREQYF,TGTGCCTGGAGTGTAAGGCCGGGACAGCGGGAGCAGTACTTC
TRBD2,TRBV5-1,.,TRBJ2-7,CASSLGGTSGAFYEQYF,TGCGCCAGCAGCTTGGGGGGGACTAGCGGGGCCTTTTACGAGCAGTACTTC
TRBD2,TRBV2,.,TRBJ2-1,CASKWRLAGGLDEQFF,TGTGCCAGCAAGTGGCGGCTAGCGGGGGGGTTGGATGAGCAGTTCTTC
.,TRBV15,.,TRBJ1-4,CATSREGGSNEKLFF,TGTGCCACCAGCAGAGAGGGGGGATCTAATGAAAAACTGTTTTTT
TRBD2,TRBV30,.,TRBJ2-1,CAWRSWTSGGALYNEQFF,TGTGCCTGGAGGTCCTGGACTAGCGGGGGGGCCCTCTACAATGAGCAGTTCTTC
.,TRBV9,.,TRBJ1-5,CASSVQVASQPQHF,TGTGCCAGCAGCGTACAGGTGGCGTCTCAGCCCCAGCATTTT
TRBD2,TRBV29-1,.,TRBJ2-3,CSVEGLAGGRDTQYF,TGCAGCGTCGAAGGACTAGCGGGGGGTCGGGATACGCAGTATTTT
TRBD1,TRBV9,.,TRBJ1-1,CASSPLDRATEAFF,TGTGCCAGCAGCCCCCTGGACAGGGCGACTGAAGCTTTCTTT
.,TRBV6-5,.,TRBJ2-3,CASRGWSGTQYF,TGTGCCAGCAGGGGTTGGTCAGGTACGCAGTATTTT
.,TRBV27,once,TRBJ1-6,CASRPQKGVALHF,TGTGCCAGCAGGCCGCAGAAGGGGGTGGCCCTCCACTTT
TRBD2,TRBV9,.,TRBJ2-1,CASSSGGGIYNEQFF,TGTGCCAGCAGCTCGGGCGGGGGGATATACAATGAGCAGTTCTTC
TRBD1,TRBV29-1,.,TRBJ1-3,CSVSGTVWDRSGNTIYF,TGCAGCGTATCTGGGACAGTTTGGGACCGATCTGGAAACACCATATATTTT
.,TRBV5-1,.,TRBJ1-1,CASGRGPEAFF,TGCGCCAGCGGAAGGGGCCCGGAGGCTTTCTTT
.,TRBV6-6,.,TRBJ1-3,CASGITGVSGNTIYF,TGTGCCAGCGGAATTACCGGGGTCTCTGGAAACACCATATATTTT
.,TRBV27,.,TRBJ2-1,CASSTPFEGLYNEQFF,TGTGCCAGCAGTACGCCCTTCGAGGGCCTCTACAATGAGCAGTTCTTC
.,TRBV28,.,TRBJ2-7,CASSPSGTYEQYF,TGTGCCAGCAGTCCCTCCGGGACCTACGAGCAGTACTTC